These T cell receptor beta chains were read from a single sample in a study of blood T cell repertoires in COVID-19. TCRdb keeps only in-frame clones here, not all; method: immunoSEQ multiplex PCR. Here the sample spans 150,000 or so clones, 75% to 85% being singletons. The material sequenced was peripheral blood. Receptor source: a woman aged 55-70 years with COVID-19, enrolled during active disease. Each CDR3 is given with its conserved first and last residue. A D gene is named only where the DNA matches it firmly. Size is omitted from some rows. Given values are once, few, many or a class for expanded clones.

d_gene,j_gene,abundance,v_gene,CDR3aa,CDR3nt
.,TRBJ1-1,once,TRBV18,CASSPGQATEAFF,TGTGCCAGCTCACCGGGGCAGGCCACTGAAGCTTTCTTT
.,TRBJ1-5,.,TRBV6-5,CATGSSGGNQPQHF,TGTGCCACGGGGAGTAGTGGTGGCAATCAGCCCCAGCATTTT
.,TRBJ1-6,.,TRBV6-6,CASSRGQSNNSPLHF,TGTGCCAGCAGTCGCGGACAGTCTAATAATTCACCCCTCCACTTT
.,TRBJ2-7,.,TRBV5-1,CASSLDQGREQYF,TGCGCCAGCAGCTTGGATCAGGGTCGGGAGCAGTACTTC
.,TRBJ2-1,.,TRBV9,CASSVEWGLFGNEQFF,TGTGCCAGCAGCGTAGAGTGGGGGCTTTTCGGCAATGAGCAGTTCTTC
TRBD1,TRBJ2-2,.,TRBV18,CASSATRGLDTGELFF,TGTGCCAGCTCCGCGACCAGGGGGCTGGACACCGGGGAGCTGTTTTTT
TRBD2,TRBJ2-1,.,TRBV5-4,CASSSRTSGGPYNEQFF,TGTGCCAGCAGCTCCCGGACTAGCGGGGGCCCCTACAATGAGCAGTTCTTC
TRBD2,TRBJ2-2,.,TRBV19,CASSIGRGRTGELFF,TGTGCCAGTAGTATAGGGCGGGGGAGAACCGGGGAGCTGTTTTTT
.,TRBJ1-5,few,TRBV9,CATPGNENQPQHF,TGTGCCACCCCAGGAAACGAGAATCAGCCCCAGCATTTT
.,TRBJ2-3,.,TRBV7-2,CASSPLPGLSTDTQYF,TGTGCCAGCAGCCCATTACCGGGACTTAGCACAGATACGCAGTATTTT
TRBD1,TRBJ2-7,.,TRBV7-2,CASSWDSSYEQYF,TGTGCCAGCAGCTGGGACAGCTCCTACGAGCAGTACTTC
.,TRBJ2-7,once,TRBV6-1,CASSELGYSYEQYF,TGTGCCAGCAGTGAACTAGGCTACTCCTACGAGCAGTACTTC
.,TRBJ1-1,.,TRBV10-3,CAISHTGSNTEAFF,TGTGCCATCAGCCACACAGGGTCGAACACTGAAGCTTTCTTT
.,TRBJ1-6,.,TRBV28,CASIPWQGSGINSPLHF,TGTGCCAGCATTCCGTGGCAGGGGAGCGGTATTAATTCACCCCTCCACTTT
TRBD1,TRBJ1-1,.,TRBV19,CASSIRGTGGTTEAFF,TGTGCCAGTAGTATAAGAGGGACAGGGGGGACTACTGAAGCTTTCTTT
.,TRBJ2-2,.,TRBV7-8,CASSLGAGELFF,TGTGCCAGCAGCTTAGGAGCCGGGGAGCTGTTTTTT
.,TRBJ2-2,once,TRBV5-1,CASGLKSGVTGELFF,TGCGCCAGCGGTCTCAAAAGTGGAGTAACCGGGGAGCTGTTTTTT
.,TRBJ1-1,.,TRBV2,CASRREGGNTEAFF,TGTGCCAGCAGGAGGGAGGGCGGGAACACTGAAGCTTTCTTT
TRBD1,TRBJ2-1,.,TRBV3-1/TRBV3-2,CASSQGGGQGRLNEQFF,TGTGCCAGCAGCCAAGGAGGGGGACAGGGAAGACTCAATGAGCAGTTCTTC
TRBD2,TRBJ2-2,.,TRBV4-2,CASSRGSGAGELFF,TGTGCCAGCAGTCGCGGGAGTGGCGCCGGGGAGCTGTTTTTT
.,TRBJ2-5,once,TRBV29-1,CSVAHETQYF,TGCAGCGTTGCCCATGAGACCCAGTACTTC
TRBD1,TRBJ1-1,.,TRBV6-6,CASSSAGTGNLNPMNTEAFF,TGTGCCAGCAGCAGCGCCGGGACAGGGAACCTCAACCCCATGAACACTGAAGCTTTCTTT
.,TRBJ2-7,.,TRBV2,CASSEARRGEQYF,TGTGCCAGCAGTGAAGCCAGGAGAGGGGAGCAGTACTTC
.,TRBJ1-3,once,TRBV6-6,CASSWTVSGNTIYF,TGTGCCAGCAGTTGGACAGTTTCGGGAAACACCATATATTTT
.,TRBJ1-4,few,TRBV28,CASRSNMRAASDEKLFF,TGTGCCAGCAGGTCTAACATGAGGGCGGCCTCGGATGAAAAACTGTTTTTT
TRBD2,TRBJ2-5,once,TRBV6-5,CASSIAGARRETQYF,TGTGCCAGCAGTATAGCGGGGGCCCGCAGAGAGACCCAGTACTTC
.,TRBJ1-5,few,TRBV6-1,CASSETGVAGQPQHF,TGTGCCAGCAGTGAAACGGGGGTGGCCGGTCAGCCCCAGCATTTT
TRBD1,TRBJ2-5,.,TRBV19,CASSIKTGVETQYF,TGTGCCAGTAGTATCAAGACAGGGGTAGAGACCCAGTACTTC
TRBD2,TRBJ2-7,.,TRBV11-2,CASTGGVYEQYF,TGTGCCAGCACCGGGGGGGTTTACGAGCAGTACTTC
TRBD2,TRBJ2-7,.,TRBV5-1,CASSLDGTSGSYEQYF,TGCGCCAGCAGCTTGGACGGGACTAGCGGATCCTACGAGCAGTACTTC
.,TRBJ2-1,.,TRBV5-1,CASSLEGEPYNEQFF,TGCGCCAGCAGCTTGGAGGGGGAGCCTTACAATGAGCAGTTCTTC
TRBD2,TRBJ2-7,.,TRBV27,CASSLSRGGYYEQYF,TGTGCCAGCAGTTTAAGTCGCGGGGGTTACTACGAGCAGTACTTC
.,TRBJ1-1,few,TRBV19,CASRLGNGGDNPRSTEAFF,TGTGCCAGTAGACTAGGTAATGGAGGTGATAACCCCCGGAGCACTGAAGCTTTCTTT
TRBD2,TRBJ2-2,.,TRBV4-2,CASSQLAGGPLTGELFF,TGTGCCAGCAGCCAACTAGCGGGGGGGCCTTTGACCGGGGAGCTGTTTTTT
TRBD1,TRBJ1-1,few,TRBV27,CASSRTGAEAFF,TGTGCCAGCAGTCGGACAGGGGCTGAAGCTTTCTTT
TRBD1,TRBJ1-1,.,TRBV30,CAWARGLNTEAFF,TGTGCCTGGGCAAGGGGGCTGAACACTGAAGCTTTCTTT
TRBD1,TRBJ1-1,.,TRBV5-4,CASSLQGYAVQAFF,TGTGCCAGCAGCCTACAGGGGTACGCGGTGCAAGCTTTCTTT
TRBD1,TRBJ2-2,.,TRBV28,CASSLAQGSPTGELFF,TGTGCCAGCAGTTTAGCACAGGGGTCTCCCACCGGGGAGCTGTTTTTT
.,TRBJ2-6,.,TRBV7-9,CASSSNTHPGGSGANVLTF,TGTGCCAGCAGCTCCAATACCCACCCAGGGGGGTCTGGGGCCAACGTCCTGACTTTC
.,TRBJ2-7,.,TRBV7-9,CASSSGKKSYEQYF,TGTGCCAGCAGTTCAGGGAAGAAATCCTACGAGCAGTACTTC
TRBD2,TRBJ2-1,.,TRBV7-6,CASSLAIAGVGNEQFF,TGTGCCAGCAGCTTAGCGATCGCGGGAGTGGGCAATGAGCAGTTCTTC
TRBD2,TRBJ2-7,.,TRBV6-2/TRBV6-3,CASSSSGTSGRRPIYEQYF,TGTGCCAGCAGTTCCTCAGGGACTAGCGGGAGGCGGCCGATCTACGAGCAGTACTTC
.,TRBJ2-2,.,TRBV28,CASSLAGISTGELFF,TGTGCCAGCAGTTTAGCGGGGATAAGCACCGGGGAGCTGTTTTTT
TRBD1,TRBJ1-6,.,TRBV6-5,CASSYSGQGYSPLHF,TGTGCCAGCAGTTACTCCGGACAGGGGTATTCACCCCTCCACTTT
.,TRBJ2-5,medium-sized,TRBV6-5,CASSYSRALETQYF,TGTGCCAGCAGTTACTCGAGAGCCTTAGAGACCCAGTACTTC
TRBD1,TRBJ2-6,.,TRBV3-1/TRBV3-2,CASSPREGQGLSGGANVLTF,TGTGCCAGCAGCCCCCGCGAGGGACAGGGACTTTCGGGTGGGGCCAACGTCCTGACTTTC
.,TRBJ2-1,once,TRBV11-1,CASSLGLSSNEQFF,TGTGCCAGCAGCTTAGGCCTTAGTAGCAATGAGCAGTTCTTC
.,TRBJ1-2,.,TRBV27,CASSFRSPTGYGYTF,TGTGCCAGCAGTTTTCGGTCGCCGACAGGCTATGGCTACACCTTC